The T cell receptor beta chain under discussion was sequenced for a study of shared clonotypes between healthy human individuals. Study findings and constraints: Blood was the only sampled material, and tissue repertoires likely differ. When naive CD4 clonotypes were compared across several donors, about 4.8% were shared.

Germline lookup yields CDR1 SGHDT and CDR2 YYEEEE. The length of the CDR3 is 13 residues. V lost 5 bases and J lost 2, with 10 bases in between. Comment on this clone: What it binds is not known.

The protocol was immunoSEQ multiplex PCR, while the TCRdb copy is restricted to in-frame clones and leaves out a portion. The sample yields hundreds of thousands of clones, 73% seen once. V is TRBV5-6 and J is TRBJ1-1; no reliable D call. The TCR originated in a woman younger than 45 in good health. Sequencing used memory CD4+ T cells sorted from blood. Subset noted: CD45RA-negative fraction. The CDR3 is CASRALTNTEAFF. The DNA for the CDR3 is TGTGCCAGCAGGGCCCTCACCAACACTGAAGCTTTCTTT.